The 8 T cell receptor beta chains below all came from one sample that was sequenced in a study of blood T cell repertoires in COVID-19. TCRdb's copy holds only in-frame clones and misses some; the assay was immunoSEQ multiplex PCR. The sample has some 46,000 clones, roughly 86% seen once. The sequenced sample was peripheral blood. These receptors were collected from a man in his fifties or sixties with active COVID-19.

V is TRBV10-3 and J is TRBJ2-7; TRBD2 agrees at 8 bases. Germline V lookup: CDR1 ENHRY, CDR2 SYGVKD. J was trimmed by 0 bases and V by 2 bases; bases with no gene match: 0. The CDR3 contains 14 residues. The CDR3 sequence: CAISETSGSYEQYF. For the CDR3, the DNA is TGTGCCATCAGTGAGACTAGCGGCTCCTACGAGCAGTACTTC.

The chain is built from TRBV9 and TRBJ2-2; 13 bases align to TRBD2. Germline lookup yields CDR1 SGDLS and CDR2 YYNGEE. The junction had 5 bases not matched to a gene; V was cut back by 3 bases and J by 0 bases. There are 18 residues in the CDR3. The CDR3 region has the DNA TGTGCCAGCAGCGCCAGACTAGCGGGAGGATCGAACACCGGGGAGCTGTTTTTT. This gives the protein CASSARLAGGSNTGELFF. The entire variable domain, with the rest obtained from reference TRBV9 and TRBJ2-2, is as follows: DSGVTQTPKHLITATGQRVTLRCSPRSGDLSVYWYQQSLDQGLQFLIQYYNGEERAKGNILERFSAQQFPDLHSELNLSSLELGDSALYFCASSARLAGGSNTGELFFGEGSRLTVL.

This rearrangement joins TRBV24-1 to TRBJ2-2, with a weak D call TRBD1 (6 bases). The V end was cut by 1 base, the J end by 4 bases, with 18 bases between. This CDR3 comprises 18 residues. Germline lookup yields CDR1 KGHDR and CDR2 SFDVKD. DNA for the CDR3: TGTGCCACCAGTGATTTCCCACACACAGGGTCGTCCACCGGGGAGCTGTTTTTT. This translates into CATSDFPHTGSSTGELFF.

This clone was found once. The chain joins TRBV5-4 to TRBJ2-4, with 9 bases matching TRBD1. The trim removed 5 bases at V and 8 bases at J, leaving 11 bases unmatched. Germline values: CDR1 SGHNT, CDR2 YYREEE (reference sequence). The CDR3 is made up of 15 amino acids. CDR3 bases: TGTGCCAGCAGAGCCACAGGGGGCGCCGGTGACATTCAGTACTTC. Protein: CASRATGGAGDIQYF.

The chain joins TRBV18 to TRBJ1-5, with a possible D match to TRBD1 (6 bases). Germline CDR1 and CDR2: KGHSH and LQKENI. The CDR3 is 18 residues long. The V gene lost 6 bases and the J gene lost 2 bases, with 23 bases spanning the gap. The CDR3: CASSDRPSTEAGNQPQHF. CDR3 bases: TGTGCCAGCTCCGACAGGCCTTCGACCGAAGCGGGCAATCAGCCCCAGCATTTT.

The CDR3 protein is CASSDGAMSSGNTIYF. The CDR3 DNA sequence: TGTGCCAGCAGTGATGGGGCGATGAGCTCTGGAAACACCATATATTTT. The chain has TRBV6-1 and TRBJ1-3; possibly TRBD1 for D (5 bases). Germline V gene sequence: CDR1 MNHNS, CDR2 SASEGT. V was trimmed by 3 bases and J by 0 bases, leaving 12 bases between them. This CDR3 comprises 16 residues.

V and J are TRBV6-5 and TRBJ2-4; TRBD1 matches at 8 bases. This CDR3 is 12 amino acids long. The V and J ends lost 6 bases and 10 bases, in that order; junction bases with no gene match: 5. Germline V gene data show CDR1 as MNHEY and CDR2 as SVGAGI. CDR3 sequence (DNA): TGTGCCAGCAGCCCCGGGACAGGTATTCAGTACTTC. Its protein is CASSPGTGIQYF.

This chain connects TRBV13 to TRBJ1-2, with a possible D match to TRBD1 (5 bases). CDR3 size: 15 residues. The V and J ends lost 0 bases and 3 bases respectively, with 11 bases between them. Germline CDR1 and CDR2: PRHDT and FYEKMQ (reference sequence). The CDR3 nucleotides read TGTGCCAGCAGCTTAGGTCGGGGGTTGGACTATGGCTACACCTTC. Translated, it gives CASSLGRGLDYGYTF.